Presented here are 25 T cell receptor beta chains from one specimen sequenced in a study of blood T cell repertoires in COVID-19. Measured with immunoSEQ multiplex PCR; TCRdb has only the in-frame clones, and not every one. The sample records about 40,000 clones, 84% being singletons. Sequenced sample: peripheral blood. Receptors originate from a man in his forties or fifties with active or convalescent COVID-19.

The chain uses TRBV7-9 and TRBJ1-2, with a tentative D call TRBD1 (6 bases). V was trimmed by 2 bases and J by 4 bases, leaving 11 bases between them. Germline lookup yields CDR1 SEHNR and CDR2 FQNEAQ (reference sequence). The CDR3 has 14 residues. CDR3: CASSLTDSIYGYTF. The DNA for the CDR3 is TGTGCCAGCAGCTTAACGGACAGTATCTATGGCTACACCTTC.

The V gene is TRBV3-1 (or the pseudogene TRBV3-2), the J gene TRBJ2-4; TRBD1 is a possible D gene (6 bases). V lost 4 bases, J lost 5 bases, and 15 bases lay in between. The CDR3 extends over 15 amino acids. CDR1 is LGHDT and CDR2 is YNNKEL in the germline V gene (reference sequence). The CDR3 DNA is TGTGCCAGCAGCCCGTGGGGGCCCGGAGAAAACATTCAGTACTTC. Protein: CASSPWGPGENIQYF.

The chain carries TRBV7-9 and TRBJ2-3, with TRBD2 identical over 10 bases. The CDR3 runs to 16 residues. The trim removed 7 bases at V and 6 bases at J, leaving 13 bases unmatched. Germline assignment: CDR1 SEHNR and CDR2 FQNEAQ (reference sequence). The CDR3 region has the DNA TGTGCCAGCACCGTTAGCGGGGGGCAAGAAAGGGATACGCAGTATTTT. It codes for CASTVSGGQERDTQYF.

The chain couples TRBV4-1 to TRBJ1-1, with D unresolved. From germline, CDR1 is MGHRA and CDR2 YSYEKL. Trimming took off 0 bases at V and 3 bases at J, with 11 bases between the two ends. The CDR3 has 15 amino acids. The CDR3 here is CASSQDYGWYTEAFF. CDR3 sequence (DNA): TGCGCCAGCAGCCAAGATTATGGCTGGTACACTGAAGCTTTCTTT.

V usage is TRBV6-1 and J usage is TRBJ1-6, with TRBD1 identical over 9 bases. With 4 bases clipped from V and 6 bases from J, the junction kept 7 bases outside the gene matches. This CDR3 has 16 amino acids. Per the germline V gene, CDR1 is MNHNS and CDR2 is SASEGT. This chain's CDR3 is CASSGTGQGINSPLHF. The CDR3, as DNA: TGTGCCAGCAGTGGGACGGGACAGGGCATTAATTCACCCCTCCACTTT.

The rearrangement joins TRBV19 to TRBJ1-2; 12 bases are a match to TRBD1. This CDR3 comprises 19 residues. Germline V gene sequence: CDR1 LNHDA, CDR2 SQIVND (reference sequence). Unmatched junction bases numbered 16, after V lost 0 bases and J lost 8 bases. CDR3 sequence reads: CASSIDSVARDRGLEGYTF. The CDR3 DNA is TGTGCCAGTAGTATAGATTCTGTTGCCCGGGACAGGGGGCTCGAGGGCTACACCTTC.

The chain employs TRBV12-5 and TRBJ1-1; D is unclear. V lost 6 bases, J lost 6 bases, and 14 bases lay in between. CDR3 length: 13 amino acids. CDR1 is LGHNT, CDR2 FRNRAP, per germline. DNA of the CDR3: TGTGCTAGTGGCCGAGGAGTCCCCCCTGAAGCTTTCTTT. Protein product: CASGRGVPPEAFF.

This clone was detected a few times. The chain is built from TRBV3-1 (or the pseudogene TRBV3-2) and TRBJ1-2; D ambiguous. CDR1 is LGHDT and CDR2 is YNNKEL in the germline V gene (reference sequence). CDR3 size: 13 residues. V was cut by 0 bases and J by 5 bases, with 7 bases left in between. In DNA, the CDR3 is TGTGCCAGCAGCCAAGAGATACTTTATGGCTACACCTTC. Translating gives CASSQEILYGYTF.

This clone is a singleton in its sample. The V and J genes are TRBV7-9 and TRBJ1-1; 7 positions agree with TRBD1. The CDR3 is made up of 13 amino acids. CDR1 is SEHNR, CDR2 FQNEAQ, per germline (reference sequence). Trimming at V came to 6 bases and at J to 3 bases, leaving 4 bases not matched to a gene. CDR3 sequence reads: CASRTGSDTEAFF. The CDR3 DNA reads TGTGCCAGCAGGACAGGGTCGGACACTGAAGCTTTCTTT.

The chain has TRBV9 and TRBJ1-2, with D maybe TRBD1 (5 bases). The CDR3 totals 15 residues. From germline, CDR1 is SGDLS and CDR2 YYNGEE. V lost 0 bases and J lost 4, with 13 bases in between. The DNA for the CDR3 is TGTGCCAGCAGCGTAGGTAGACACCAGGGCTATGGCTACACCTTC. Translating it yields CASSVGRHQGYGYTF.

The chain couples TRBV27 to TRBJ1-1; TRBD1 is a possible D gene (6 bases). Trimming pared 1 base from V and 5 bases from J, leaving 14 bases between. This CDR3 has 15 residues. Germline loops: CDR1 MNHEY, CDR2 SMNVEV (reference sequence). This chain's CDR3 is CASSLFARGVTEAFF. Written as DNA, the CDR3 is TGTGCCAGCAGTTTATTCGCCAGGGGCGTGACTGAAGCTTTCTTT.

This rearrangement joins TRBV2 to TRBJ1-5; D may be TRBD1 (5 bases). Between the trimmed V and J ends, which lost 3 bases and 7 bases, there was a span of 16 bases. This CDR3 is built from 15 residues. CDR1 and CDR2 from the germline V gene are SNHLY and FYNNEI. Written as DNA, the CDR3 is TGTGCCAGCAGTGACCTGAAAGGGGAAGGGCAGCCCCAGCATTTT. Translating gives CASSDLKGEGQPQHF. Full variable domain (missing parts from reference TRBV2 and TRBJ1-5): EPEVTQTPSHQVTQMGQEVILRCVPISNHLYFYWYRQILGQKVEFLVSFYNNEISEKSEIFDDQFSVERPDGSNFTLKIRSTKLEDSAMYFCASSDLKGEGQPQHFGDGTRLSIL.

The CDR3 sequence is CASSISGTDTQYF. For the CDR3, the DNA is TGTGCCAGTAGCATTAGCGGCACAGATACGCAGTATTTT. The chain carries TRBV19 and TRBJ2-3; D perhaps matches TRBD2 (5 bases). The CDR3 totals 13 residues. The V and J ends lost 6 bases and 1 base respectively, with 8 bases between them. Germline V gene sequence: CDR1 LNHDA, CDR2 SQIVND (reference sequence).

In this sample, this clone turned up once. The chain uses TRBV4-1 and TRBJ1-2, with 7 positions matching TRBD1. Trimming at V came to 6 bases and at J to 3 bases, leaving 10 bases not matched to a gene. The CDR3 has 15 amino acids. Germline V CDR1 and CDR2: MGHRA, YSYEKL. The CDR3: CASRLQQGIDYGYTF. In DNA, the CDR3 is TGCGCCAGCAGACTTCAACAGGGGATAGACTATGGCTACACCTTC.

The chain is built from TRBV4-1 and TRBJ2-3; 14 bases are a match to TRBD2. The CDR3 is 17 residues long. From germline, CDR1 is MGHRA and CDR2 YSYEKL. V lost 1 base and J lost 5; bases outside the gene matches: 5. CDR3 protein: CASSQGLAGGRGDTQYF. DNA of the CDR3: TGCGCCAGCAGCCAAGGACTAGCGGGGGGGCGGGGAGATACGCAGTATTTT.

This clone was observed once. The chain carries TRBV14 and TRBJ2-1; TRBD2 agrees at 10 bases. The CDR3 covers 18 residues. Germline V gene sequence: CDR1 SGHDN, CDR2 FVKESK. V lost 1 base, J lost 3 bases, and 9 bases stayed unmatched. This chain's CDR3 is CASSQVKLAGSFYNEQFF. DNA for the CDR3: TGTGCCAGCAGCCAAGTGAAACTAGCGGGGAGTTTCTACAATGAGCAGTTCTTC.

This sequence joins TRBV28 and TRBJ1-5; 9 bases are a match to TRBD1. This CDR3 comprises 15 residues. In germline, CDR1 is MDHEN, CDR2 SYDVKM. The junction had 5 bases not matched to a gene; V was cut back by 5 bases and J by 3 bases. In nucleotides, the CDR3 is TGTGCCAGCAGTGGCCGGACAGGGGTCAATCAGCCCCAGCATTTT. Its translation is CASSGRTGVNQPQHF.

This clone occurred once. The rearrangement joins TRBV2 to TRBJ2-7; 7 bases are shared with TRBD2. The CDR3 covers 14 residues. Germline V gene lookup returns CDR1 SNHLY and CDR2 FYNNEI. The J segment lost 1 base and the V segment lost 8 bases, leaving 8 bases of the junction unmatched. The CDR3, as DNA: TGTGCCAGCTCCCTAGCGGAGGTTTCCTACGAGCAGTACTTC. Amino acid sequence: CASSLAEVSYEQYF.

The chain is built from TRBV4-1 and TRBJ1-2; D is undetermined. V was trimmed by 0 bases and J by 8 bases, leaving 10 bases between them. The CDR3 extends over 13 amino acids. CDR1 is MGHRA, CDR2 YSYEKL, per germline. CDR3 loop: CASSQDGDRGYTF. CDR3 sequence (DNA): TGCGCCAGCAGCCAAGACGGAGATCGGGGCTACACCTTC.

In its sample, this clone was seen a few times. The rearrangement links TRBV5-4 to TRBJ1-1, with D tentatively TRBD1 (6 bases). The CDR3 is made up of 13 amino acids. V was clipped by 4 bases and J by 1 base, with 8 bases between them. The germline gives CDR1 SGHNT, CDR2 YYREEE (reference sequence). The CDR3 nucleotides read TGTGCCAGCAGCCAAGGGGGGAACACTGAAGCTTTCTTT. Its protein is CASSQGGNTEAFF.

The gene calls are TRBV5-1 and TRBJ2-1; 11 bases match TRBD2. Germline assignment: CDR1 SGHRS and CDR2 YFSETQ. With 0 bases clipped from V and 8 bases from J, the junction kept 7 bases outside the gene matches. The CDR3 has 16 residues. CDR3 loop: CASSLGSSGGLDEQFF. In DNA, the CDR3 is TGCGCCAGCAGCTTGGGTTCTAGCGGGGGGTTGGATGAGCAGTTCTTC.

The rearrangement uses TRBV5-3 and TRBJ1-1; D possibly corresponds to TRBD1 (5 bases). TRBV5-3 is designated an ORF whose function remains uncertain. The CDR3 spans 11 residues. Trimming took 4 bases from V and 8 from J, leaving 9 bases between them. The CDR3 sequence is CARSRKGEAFF. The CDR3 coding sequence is TGTGCCAGAAGCCGAAAGGGGGAAGCTTTCTTT.

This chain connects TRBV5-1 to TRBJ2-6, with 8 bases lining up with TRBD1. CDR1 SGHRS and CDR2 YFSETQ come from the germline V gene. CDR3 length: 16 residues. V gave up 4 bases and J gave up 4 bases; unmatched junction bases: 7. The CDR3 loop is CASSLGQGSGANVLTF. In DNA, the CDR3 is TGCGCCAGCAGCCTCGGACAGGGATCCGGGGCCAACGTCCTGACTTTC.

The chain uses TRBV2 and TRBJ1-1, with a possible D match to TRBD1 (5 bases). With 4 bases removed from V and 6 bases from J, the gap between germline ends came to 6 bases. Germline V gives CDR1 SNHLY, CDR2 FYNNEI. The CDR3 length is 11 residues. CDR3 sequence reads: CASSAGAEAFF. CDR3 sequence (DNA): TGTGCCAGCAGTGCGGGGGCTGAAGCTTTCTTT. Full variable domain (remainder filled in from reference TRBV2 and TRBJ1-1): EPEVTQTPSHQVTQMGQEVILRCVPISNHLYFYWYRQILGQKVEFLVSFYNNEISEKSEIFDDQFSVERPDGSNFTLKIRSTKLEDSAMYFCASSAGAEAFFGQGTRLTVV.

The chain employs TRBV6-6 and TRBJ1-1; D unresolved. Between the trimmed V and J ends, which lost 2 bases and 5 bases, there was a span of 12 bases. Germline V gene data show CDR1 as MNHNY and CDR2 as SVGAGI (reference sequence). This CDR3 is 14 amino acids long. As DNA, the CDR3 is TGTGCCAGCAGTTACACGGCCGGGATAACTGAAGCTTTCTTT. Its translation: CASSYTAGITEAFF.